The clone carrying this T cell receptor beta chain came up a few times. The target antigen is unknown. Primers: 60 Vbeta forward and 13 Jbeta reverse. Clones were read by immunoSEQ multiplex PCR, and TCRdb kept only the in-frame ones, dropping some. The data show 140,000 to 150,000 clones, with 73% seen just once and approximately 1.8% held by the top ten. The data are from a study of cytomegalovirus exposure and HLA in healthy donors. Study-level findings and limits: With later analysis, a missense DCLRE1C variant became linked to TCR beta V- and J-gene trimming. Confirmation was obtained in vitro that a few CMV-associated chains are specific for CMV antigens. Later, TCR association rates were found to vary by HLA locus, highest for DRB1 and lowest for HLA-C. An analysis that came later showed most CMV-associated TCR beta chains appearing HLA-restricted.

Losses at the gene ends were 4 bases for V and 3 bases for J; bases not matched to a gene: 3. The CDR3 runs 14 residues. Germline loops: CDR1 SGHTA, CDR2 FQGNSA. The chain links TRBV7-2 to TRBJ1-5, with TRBD1 identical over 7 bases. The clonotype was recovered from a young woman in good health and CMV-seronegative. Sequenced input: PBMCs. The CDR3 bases are TGTGCCAGCAGCTGGGGACAGTACAATCAGCCCCAGCATTTT. Encoded protein: CASSWGQYNQPQHF.